A selection of T cell receptor beta chains follows, all from one sample in a study of blood T cells in healthy people across ages. Via MiXCR, TCRdb re-called the 5' RACE reads, giving one row per CDR3 protein. The data show roughly 1.5 million distinct CDR3 sequences, roughly two fifths seen once. Specimen: blood. All receptors come from a woman aged 18-29 years in good health. The CDR3 runs from the conserved cysteine through the conserved F or W.

J	V	CDR3
TRBJ2-1	TRBV20-1	CSARFIETQFF
TRBJ2-1	TRBV6-2/TRBV6-3	CASSLRTGDYNEQFF
TRBJ1-1	TRBV4-1	CASSQVRTGERTEAFF
TRBJ2-1	TRBV7-8	CASSLALPSSYNEQFF
TRBJ2-1	TRBV7-9	CASSPATGAYNEQFF
TRBJ2-5	TRBV7-9	CASTGGGDEQYF
TRBJ2-2	TRBV29-1	CSVAAGQNTGELFF
.	TRBV27	CASSFGTGFDKTQYF
TRBJ1-1	TRBV12-3/TRBV12-4	CASRRRENTEAFF
TRBJ1-1	TRBV20-1	CSARPLFDTEAFF
TRBJ2-2	TRBV12-3/TRBV12-4	CASRRQAGELFF
TRBJ2-7	TRBV27	CASRASSYEQYF
TRBJ1-2	TRBV7-2	CASSLGGWSYGYTF
TRBJ1-6	TRBV20-1	CSASTGSYNSPLHF
TRBJ1-4	TRBV4-3	CASSQGVSVLEKLFF
TRBJ2-3	TRBV25-1	CASSGSFSTDTQYF
TRBJ1-6	TRBV27	CASSLQGGGRHNSPLHF
TRBJ2-5	TRBV12-3/TRBV12-4	CASSWGLAGYNEQYF
TRBJ2-1	TRBV9	CASSLDTPQQFF
TRBJ1-5	TRBV6-6	CASSYPGQGVVSNQPQHF
TRBJ2-7	TRBV7-9	CASSPLRSLQGTYEQYF
TRBJ2-1	TRBV20-1	CSAYSDRGLYNEQFF
TRBJ2-7	TRBV29-1	CSVRQGGNEQYF
TRBJ2-3	TRBV20-1	CSARDSDAAGFRDTQYF
TRBJ2-3	TRBV3-1	CASSQALGGAGGLHTQYF
TRBJ2-1	TRBV5-1	CASSPRRAGRDNEQFF
TRBJ1-1	TRBV29-1	CSGMIMNTEAFF
.	TRBV5-1	CASSNRQGTYEQYF
.	TRBV9	CASSVRAVGIQYF
TRBJ2-1	TRBV20-1	CSARDASAGDEQFF